This TCR beta chain is drawn from a study of blood T cell repertoires in COVID-19. In the original analysis: Nucleated cell number was recorded as an estimate derived from reference gene primer amplification. Assay: immunoSEQ multiplex PCR; the TCRdb copy retains only in-frame clones and omits some. The DNA gave D and trimming, while V, J and clone size come from that table. The sample has roughly 200,000 clones, 85% seen once. The germline gives CDR1 MNHEY, CDR2 SMNVEV (reference sequence). CDR3 size: 16 residues. J gave up 6 bases and V 5 bases, and 12 bases lay outside the gene matches. This chain joins TRBV27 and TRBJ2-2; 7 positions agree with TRBD2. The sequenced sample consisted of peripheral blood. The sequence was obtained from a woman aged 60-75 years with acute or convalescent COVID-19. DNA of the CDR3: TGTGCCAGCAGTACAGGACTAGTCGCGACACCCGGGGAGCTGTTTTTT. Translation: CASSTGLVATPGELFF.